The sequence of this T cell receptor beta chain was determined in a study of preoperative IRX-2 immunotherapy in early breast cancer. As for treatment: preoperative locoregional IRX-2 cytokine immunotherapy. This phase Ib study tested locoregional IRX-2 cytokine immunotherapy given before surgery. TCRdb keeps only in-frame clones here, not all; method: immunoSEQ multiplex PCR. The repertoire holds tens of thousands of clones, with roughly four fifths as singletons. This receptor was identified in a human donor with breast cancer. This sample comprised lymph node tissue, obtained after IRX-2 immunotherapy.

This CDR3 is CASSQLTGETQYF. The CDR3 DNA sequence: TGTGCCAGCAGCCAACTGACGGGCGAGACCCAGTACTTC. The chain employs TRBV7-2 and TRBJ2-5; D remains ambiguous. From germline, CDR1 is SGHTA and CDR2 FQGNSA. Trimming shortened V by 5 bases and J by 5 bases, and 12 bases separated the two germline ends. CDR3 length equals 13 residues. Full variable domain (outside the CDR3, taken from reference TRBV7-2 and TRBJ2-5): GAGVSQSPSNKVTEKGKDVELRCDPISGHTALYWYRQSLGQGLEFLIYFQGNSAPDKSGLPSDRFSAERTGGSVSTLTIQRTQQEDSAVYLCASSQLTGETQYFGPGTRLLVL.